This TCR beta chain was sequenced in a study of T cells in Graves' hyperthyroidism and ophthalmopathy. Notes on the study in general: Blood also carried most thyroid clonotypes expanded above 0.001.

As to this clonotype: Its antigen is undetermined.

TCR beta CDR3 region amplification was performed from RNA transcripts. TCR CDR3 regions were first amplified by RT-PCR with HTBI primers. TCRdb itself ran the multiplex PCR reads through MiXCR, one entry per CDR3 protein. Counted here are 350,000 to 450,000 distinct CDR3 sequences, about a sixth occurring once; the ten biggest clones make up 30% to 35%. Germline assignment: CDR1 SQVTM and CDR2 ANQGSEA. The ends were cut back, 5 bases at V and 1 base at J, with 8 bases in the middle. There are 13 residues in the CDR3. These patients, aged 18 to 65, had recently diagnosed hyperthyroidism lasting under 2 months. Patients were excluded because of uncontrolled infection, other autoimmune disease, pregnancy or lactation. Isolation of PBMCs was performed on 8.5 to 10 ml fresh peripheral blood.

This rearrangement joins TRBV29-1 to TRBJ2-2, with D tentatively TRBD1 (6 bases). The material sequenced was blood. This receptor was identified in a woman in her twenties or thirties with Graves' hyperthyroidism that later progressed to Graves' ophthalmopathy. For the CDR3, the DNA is TGCAGCGTTACGGGACAGAACACCGGGGAGCTGTTTTTT. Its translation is CSVTGQNTGELFF.